Following are 22 T cell receptor beta chains from one sample sequenced in a study of PD-1 blockade in classical Hodgkin lymphoma. TCRdb's table, derived via immunoSEQ multiplex PCR, lists solely in-frame clones and lacks some. The table lists tens of thousands of clones, around 78% of them singletons. Noted time point: cycle 4 day 1 (C4D1), after 6 weeks of nivolumab. Brentuximab vedotin exposure varied, and every patient relapsed after autologous stem cell transplantation. This specimen was peripheral blood mononuclear cells (PBMCs), taken before the fourth cycle of nivolumab. These receptors originate from a human donor with classical Hodgkin lymphoma.

V usage is TRBV7-2 and J usage is TRBJ2-3, with D maybe TRBD2 (5 bases). This CDR3 spans 17 amino acids. V lost 1 base to trimming and J lost 1 base, with 15 bases between them. In germline, CDR1 is SGHTA, CDR2 FQGNSA. The DNA of the CDR3 is TGTGCCAGCAGCTTAGGCATCGGGGTTGGGGGCACAGATACGCAGTATTTT. Residues: CASSLGIGVGGTDTQYF.

The rearrangement joins TRBV7-9 to TRBJ1-6, with D possibly matching TRBD1 (5 bases). The ends were cut back, 3 bases at V and 7 bases at J, with 10 bases in the middle. Germline lookup yields CDR1 SEHNR and CDR2 FQNEAQ (reference sequence). The CDR3 loop spans 14 amino acids. CDR3 sequence reads: CASSFDRKNSPLHF. The CDR3 DNA reads TGTGCCAGCAGCTTTGACAGAAAGAATTCACCCCTCCACTTT.

The CDR3 loop is CASSPRQILYGYTF. The DNA for the CDR3 is TGTGCCAGCAGTCCGCGACAGATCCTCTATGGCTACACCTTC. This sequence joins TRBV6-5 and TRBJ1-2; possibly TRBD1 for D (5 bases). The CDR3 is made up of 14 amino acids. Germline CDR1 MNHEY, CDR2 SVGAGI. V shed 5 bases and J shed 4 bases, with 14 bases lying between them.

This chain connects TRBV18 to TRBJ2-5; perhaps TRBD1 as D (5 bases). The CDR3 extends over 16 amino acids. The germline CDR1 and CDR2 sequences are KGHSH and LQKENI. V was pared by 0 bases and J by 4 bases, with 15 bases between. The CDR3: CASSPPGLAGIETQYF. DNA for the CDR3: TGTGCCAGCTCACCACCGGGGCTTGCAGGGATAGAGACCCAGTACTTC.

The chain employs TRBV19 and TRBJ2-1, with D unclear. Trimming cost V 2 bases and J 6 bases, with 8 bases left between them. Germline V lookup: CDR1 LNHDA, CDR2 SQIVND (reference sequence). The CDR3 consists of 13 residues. CDR3 protein: CASSILSGNEQFF. The CDR3 nucleotides read TGTGCCAGTAGTATACTTTCGGGCAATGAGCAGTTCTTC.

This clone was counted a single time. CDR3 loop: CASSTEGTGSNGYTF. CDR3 bases: TGTGCCAGTAGTACCGAAGGGACAGGGAGTAATGGCTACACCTTC. The chain uses TRBV19 and TRBJ1-2; 9 bases agree with TRBD1. CDR1 is LNHDA and CDR2 is SQIVND in the germline V gene (reference sequence). Trimming cost V 4 bases and J 6 bases; bases outside gene matches: 9. The CDR3 runs 15 residues.

The chain recombines TRBV4-1 with TRBJ1-2; D not resolved. The CDR3 contains 14 residues. V was clipped by 0 bases and J by 0 bases, with 5 bases between them. Germline CDR1 is MGHRA and CDR2 is YSYEKL. The CDR3 reads CASSQDYSNYGYTF. DNA of the CDR3: TGCGCCAGCAGCCAAGATTACTCTAACTATGGCTACACCTTC.

The chain recombines TRBV18 with TRBJ1-5; D gene unclear. This CDR3 is 16 amino acids long. Deletions cut 1 base from V and 4 bases from J, with 14 bases between. Germline loops: CDR1 KGHSH, CDR2 LQKENI. DNA of the CDR3: TGTGCCAGCTCACCACTCCCGGCGAGCGCTAATCAGCCCCAGCATTTT. It is translated as CASSPLPASANQPQHF.

This chain uses TRBV7-9 with TRBJ2-7; D remains ambiguous. Trimming left V 5 bases short and J 3 bases short, with 8 bases between. CDR1 is SEHNR and CDR2 is FQNEAQ in the germline V gene (reference sequence). This CDR3 region has 12 residues. The CDR3 here is CASSGVDYEQYF. DNA of the CDR3: TGTGCCAGCAGCGGGGTGGACTACGAGCAGTACTTC. Full variable domain (outside the CDR3, taken from reference TRBV7-9 and TRBJ2-7): DTGVSQNPRHKITKRGQNVTFRCDPISEHNRLYWYRQTLGQGPEFLTYFQNEAQLEKSRLLSDRFSAERPKGSFSTLEIQRTEQGDSAMYLCASSGVDYEQYFGPGTRLTVT.

V usage is TRBV7-8 and J usage is TRBJ1-5; D call uncertain. Germline assignment: CDR1 SGHVS and CDR2 FQNEAQ. V lost 2 bases and J 8 bases, leaving 7 bases between the germline ends. CDR3 size: 12 residues. In DNA, the CDR3 is TGTGCCAGCAGCTTACGTTGGGAGCCCCAGCATTTT. Translated: CASSLRWEPQHF.

The chain links TRBV7-2 to TRBJ1-2; D remains ambiguous. The germline V gene has CDR1 SGHTA and CDR2 FQGNSA. Trimming removed 5 bases at V and 1 base at J, with 8 bases between. The CDR3 consists of 13 residues. This chain's CDR3 is CASSPRINYGYTF. The CDR3 DNA follows: TGTGCCAGCAGCCCGCGGATTAACTATGGCTACACCTTC.

The chain links TRBV18 to TRBJ2-7; the D call may be TRBD1 or TRBD2 (7 bases each). CDR3 length: 16 residues. Germline CDR1 is KGHSH and CDR2 is LQKENI. Trimming stripped 6 bases from V and 5 bases from J, with 23 bases between. CDR3 in amino acids: CASSLWGGGVDDEQYF. CDR3 in DNA: TGTGCCAGCTCCCTCTGGGGAGGGGGCGTGGATGACGAGCAGTACTTC.

By proportion, this clone is large. The chain carries TRBV19 and TRBJ1-2; D is unresolved. The CDR3 loop spans 13 amino acids. In germline, CDR1 is LNHDA, CDR2 SQIVND (reference sequence). In DNA, the CDR3 is TGTGCTAGCGAAACAGAGACTAACTATGGCTACACCTTC. Protein sequence: CASETETNYGYTF.

The chain has TRBV2 and TRBJ1-1; D unclear. The CDR3 has 12 residues. V dropped 9 bases and J dropped 0 bases, with 8 bases sitting between them. CDR1 and CDR2 (germline): SNHLY, FYNNEI. This CDR3 reads CASLVMNTEAFF. The CDR3 DNA is TGTGCCAGTTTAGTGATGAACACTGAAGCTTTCTTT.

This chain connects TRBV5-1 to TRBJ2-5, with D tentatively TRBD1 (5 bases). Trimming stripped 4 bases from V and 3 bases from J, with 13 bases between. CDR3 length equals 14 residues. Germline V gene sequence: CDR1 SGHRS, CDR2 YFSETQ. CDR3 region: CASSQGLEKETQYF. The CDR3 bases are TGCGCCAGCAGCCAGGGTCTGGAAAAAGAGACCCAGTACTTC. Supplemented by reference TRBV5-1 and TRBJ2-5, the full variable domain reads KAGVTQTPRYLIKTRGQQVTLSCSPISGHRSVSWYQQTPGQGLQFLFEYFSETQRNKGNFPGRFSGRQFSNSRSEMNVSTLELGDSALYLCASSQGLEKETQYFGPGTRLLVL.

The V and J genes are TRBV29-1 and TRBJ2-7; 8 nucleotides align to TRBD1. The germline gives CDR1 SQVTM, CDR2 ANQGSEA. With V trimmed by 4 bases and J by 3 bases, 8 bases remained unmatched. The CDR3 totals 14 residues. The CDR3 DNA sequence: TGCAGCGTTGTCTTTCAACAGGGGGGCTACGAGCAGTACTTC. It encodes CSVVFQQGGYEQYF.

The V gene is TRBV6-1, the J gene TRBJ1-2; D is perhaps TRBD1 (5 bases). Germline assignment: CDR1 MNHNS and CDR2 SASEGT. This CDR3 is 13 amino acids long. V was cut by 6 bases and J by 3 bases, with 11 bases left in between. CDR3 amino acids: CASRGGGDYGYTF. The CDR3 DNA sequence: TGTGCCAGCAGGGGAGGAGGGGACTATGGCTACACCTTC.

The rearrangement joins TRBV7-7 to TRBJ2-2, with D possibly being TRBD1 (5 bases). V was pared by 5 bases and J by 1 base, with 11 bases between. CDR1 and CDR2 from the germline V gene are SSHAT and FNYEAQ (reference sequence). This CDR3 has 15 amino acids. CDR3 in amino acids: CASSDSDRNTGELFF. In DNA form, the CDR3 reads TGTGCCAGCAGCGATTCCGACAGGAACACCGGGGAGCTGTTTTTT.

The chain has TRBV29-1 and TRBJ2-7; D is possibly TRBD1 (6 bases). The CDR3 has 13 residues. Germline CDR1 is SQVTM and CDR2 is ANQGSEA. V gave up 6 bases and J gave up 3 bases, with 15 bases separating them. For the CDR3, the DNA is TGCAGCGTCGCTCCCGGCAGGGGCTACGAGCAGTACTTC. It encodes CSVAPGRGYEQYF.

This sequence joins TRBV6-6 and TRBJ1-6; 8 nucleotides agree with TRBD1. V dropped 5 bases and J dropped 5; count of bases not matched to a gene: 8. Looked up from germline, CDR1 is MNHNY and CDR2 is SVGAGI (reference sequence). This CDR3 contains 16 residues. The CDR3 here is CASSLNPGQDNSPLHF. CDR3 coding DNA: TGTGCCAGCAGTCTAAATCCGGGACAGGATAATTCACCCCTCCACTTT.

This chain links TRBV5-8 with TRBJ2-2, with D possibly TRBD2 on 6 matching bases. CDR1 and CDR2 (germline): SGHTS, YDEGEE. The CDR3 consists of 15 residues. Trimming took 3 bases from V and 5 from J, leaving 14 bases between them. This CDR3 reads CASSSGSEGTGELFF. The CDR3 DNA reads as TGTGCCAGCAGCTCCGGGTCGGAGGGGACCGGGGAGCTGTTTTTT.

The chain has TRBV7-2 and TRBJ2-1; D not resolved. The V end was cut by 2 bases, the J end by 4 bases, with 3 bases between. Germline-derived CDR1 and CDR2 are SGHTA and FQGNSA. CDR3 length: 12 amino acids. The CDR3 region is CASSLRYNEQFF. The CDR3 DNA sequence: TGTGCCAGCAGCTTACGGTACAATGAGCAGTTCTTC.